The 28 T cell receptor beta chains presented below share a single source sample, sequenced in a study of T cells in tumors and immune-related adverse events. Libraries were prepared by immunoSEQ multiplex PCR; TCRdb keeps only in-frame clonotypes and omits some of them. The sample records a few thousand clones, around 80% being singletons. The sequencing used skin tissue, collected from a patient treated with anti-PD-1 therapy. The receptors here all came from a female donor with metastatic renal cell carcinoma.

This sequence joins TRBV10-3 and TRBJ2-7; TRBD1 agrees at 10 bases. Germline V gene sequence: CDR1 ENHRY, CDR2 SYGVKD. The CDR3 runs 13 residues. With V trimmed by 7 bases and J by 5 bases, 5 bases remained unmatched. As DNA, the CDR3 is TGTGCCATCACATGGGACAGGGGTAACGAGCAGTACTTC. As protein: CAITWDRGNEQYF.

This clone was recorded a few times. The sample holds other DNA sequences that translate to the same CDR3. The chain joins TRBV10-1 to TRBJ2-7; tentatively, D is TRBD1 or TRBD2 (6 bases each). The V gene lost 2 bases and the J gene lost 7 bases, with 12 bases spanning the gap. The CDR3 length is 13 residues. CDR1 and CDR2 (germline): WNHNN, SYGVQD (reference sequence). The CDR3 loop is CASSEGGRVEQYF. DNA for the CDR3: TGCGCCAGCAGTGAGGGGGGGCGCGTAGAGCAGTACTTC.

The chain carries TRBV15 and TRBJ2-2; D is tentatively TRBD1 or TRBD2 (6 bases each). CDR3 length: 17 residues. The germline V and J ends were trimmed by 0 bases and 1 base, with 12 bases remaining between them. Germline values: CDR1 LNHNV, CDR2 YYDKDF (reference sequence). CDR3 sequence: CATSRDAGHWNTGELFF. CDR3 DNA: TGTGCCACCAGCAGAGATGCGGGACATTGGAACACCGGGGAGCTGTTTTTT.

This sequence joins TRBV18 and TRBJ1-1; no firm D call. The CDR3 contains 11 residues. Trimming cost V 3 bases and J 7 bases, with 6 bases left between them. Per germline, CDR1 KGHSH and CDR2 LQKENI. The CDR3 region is CASSPAVEAFF. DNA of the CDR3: TGTGCCAGCTCACCTGCAGTTGAAGCTTTCTTT.

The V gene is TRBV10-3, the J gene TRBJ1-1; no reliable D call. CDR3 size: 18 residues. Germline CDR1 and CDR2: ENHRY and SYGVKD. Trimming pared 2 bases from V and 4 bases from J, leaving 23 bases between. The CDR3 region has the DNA TGTGCCATCAGTGAGACTGTAACTCATCTTGCGGTTCGCACTGAAGCTTTCTTT. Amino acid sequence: CAISETVTHLAVRTEAFF.

CDR3 sequence (DNA): TGTGCCAGCAGCTTGGTCCTTAGCGGAACCGGGGAGCTGTTTTTT. Translation gives CASSLVLSGTGELFF. The rearrangement links TRBV5-4 to TRBJ2-2; tentative D call: TRBD2 (6 bases). The CDR3 extends over 15 amino acids. V lost 0 bases and J lost 5, with 11 bases in between. CDR1 is SGHNT and CDR2 is YYREEE in the germline V gene (reference sequence).

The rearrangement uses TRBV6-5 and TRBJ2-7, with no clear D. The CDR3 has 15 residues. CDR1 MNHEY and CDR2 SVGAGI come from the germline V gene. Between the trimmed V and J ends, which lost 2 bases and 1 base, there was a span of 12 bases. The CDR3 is CASSYDSLGSYEQYF. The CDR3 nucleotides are TGTGCCAGCAGTTACGACTCTCTAGGTTCCTACGAGCAGTACTTC.

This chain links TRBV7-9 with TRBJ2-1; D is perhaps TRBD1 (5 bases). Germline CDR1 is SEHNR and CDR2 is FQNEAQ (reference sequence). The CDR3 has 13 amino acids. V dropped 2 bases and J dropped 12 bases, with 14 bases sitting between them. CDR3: CASSLRQGHGQFF. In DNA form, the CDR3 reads TGTGCCAGCAGCTTACGGCAGGGTCATGGGCAGTTCTTC.

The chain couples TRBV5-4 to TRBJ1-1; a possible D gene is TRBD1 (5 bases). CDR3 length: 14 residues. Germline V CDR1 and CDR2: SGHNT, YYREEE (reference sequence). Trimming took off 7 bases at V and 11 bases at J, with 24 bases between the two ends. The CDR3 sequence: CASRSGPNASPAFF. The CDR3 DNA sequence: TGTGCCAGCCGATCGGGGCCAAATGCCTCGCCGGCTTTCTTT.

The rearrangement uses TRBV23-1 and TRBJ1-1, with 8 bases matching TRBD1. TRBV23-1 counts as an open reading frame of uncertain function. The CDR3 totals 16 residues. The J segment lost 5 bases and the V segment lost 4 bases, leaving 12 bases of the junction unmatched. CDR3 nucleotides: TGCGCCAGCAGTCTCCCGGGACAGGTCCAATGGACTGAAGCTTTCTTT. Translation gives CASSLPGQVQWTEAFF.

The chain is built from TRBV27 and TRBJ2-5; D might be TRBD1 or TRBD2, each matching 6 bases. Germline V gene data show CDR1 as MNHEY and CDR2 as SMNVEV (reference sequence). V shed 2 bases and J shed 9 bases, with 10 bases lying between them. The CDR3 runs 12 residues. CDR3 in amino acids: CASSLNGGPQYF. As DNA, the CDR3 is TGTGCCAGCAGTTTAAATGGGGGGCCCCAGTACTTC.

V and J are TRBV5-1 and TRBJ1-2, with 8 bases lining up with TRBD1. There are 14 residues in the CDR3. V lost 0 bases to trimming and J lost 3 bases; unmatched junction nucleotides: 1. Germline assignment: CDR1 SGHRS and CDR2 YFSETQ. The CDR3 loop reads CASSLDRGDYGYTF. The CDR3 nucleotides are TGCGCCAGCAGCTTGGACAGGGGGGACTATGGCTACACCTTC.

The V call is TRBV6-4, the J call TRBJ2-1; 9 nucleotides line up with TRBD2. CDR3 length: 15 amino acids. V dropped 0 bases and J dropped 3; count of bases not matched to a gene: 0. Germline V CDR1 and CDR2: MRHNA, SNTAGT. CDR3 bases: TGTGCCAGCAGTGACTCAGCGGGAGGCTACAATGAGCAGTTCTTC. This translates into CASSDSAGGYNEQFF.

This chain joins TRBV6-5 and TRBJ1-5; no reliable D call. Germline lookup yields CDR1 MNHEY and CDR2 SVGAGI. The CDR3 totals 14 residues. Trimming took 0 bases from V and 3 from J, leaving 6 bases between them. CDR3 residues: CASSYSHFNQPQHF. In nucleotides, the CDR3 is TGTGCCAGCAGTTACTCCCACTTCAATCAGCCCCAGCATTTT.

This CDR3 is CASSDSGGARNEQFF. CDR3 DNA sequence: TGTGCCAGTAGTGACAGCGGGGGGGCCCGCAATGAGCAGTTCTTC. V is TRBV19 and J is TRBJ2-1; 10 nucleotides line up with TRBD2. The germline CDR1 and CDR2 sequences are LNHDA and SQIVND (reference sequence). V shed 5 bases and J 6 bases; nucleotides not matched to a gene: 7. CDR3 length equals 15 residues.

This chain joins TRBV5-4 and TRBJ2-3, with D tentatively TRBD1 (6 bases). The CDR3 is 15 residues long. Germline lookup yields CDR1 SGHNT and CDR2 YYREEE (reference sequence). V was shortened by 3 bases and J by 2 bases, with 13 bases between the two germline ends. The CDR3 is CASSSPTGPTDTQYF. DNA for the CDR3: TGTGCCAGCAGCTCGCCTACAGGGCCCACAGATACGCAGTATTTT.

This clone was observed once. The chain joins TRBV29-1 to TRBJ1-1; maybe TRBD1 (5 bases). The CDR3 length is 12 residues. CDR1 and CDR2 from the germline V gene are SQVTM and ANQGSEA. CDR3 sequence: CSGAGRRAEAFF. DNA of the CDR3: TGCAGTGGGGCGGGGAGGAGGGCTGAAGCTTTCTTT.

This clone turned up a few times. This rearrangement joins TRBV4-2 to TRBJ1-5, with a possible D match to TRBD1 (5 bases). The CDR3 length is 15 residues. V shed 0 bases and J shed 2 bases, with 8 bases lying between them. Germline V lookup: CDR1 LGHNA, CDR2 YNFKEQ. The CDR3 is CASSQELQGNQPQHF. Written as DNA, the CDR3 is TGTGCCAGCAGCCAAGAGTTACAGGGCAATCAGCCCCAGCATTTT.

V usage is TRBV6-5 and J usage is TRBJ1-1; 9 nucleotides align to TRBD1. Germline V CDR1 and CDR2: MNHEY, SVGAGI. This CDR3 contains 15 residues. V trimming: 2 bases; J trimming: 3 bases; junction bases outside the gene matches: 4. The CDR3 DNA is TGTGCCAGCAGTTACGGAGACAGGGGGGACACTGAAGCTTTCTTT. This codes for CASSYGDRGDTEAFF.

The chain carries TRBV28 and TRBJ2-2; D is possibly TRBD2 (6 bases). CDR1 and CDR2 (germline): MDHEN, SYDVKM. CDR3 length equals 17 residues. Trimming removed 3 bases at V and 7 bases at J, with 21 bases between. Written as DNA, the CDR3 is TGTGCCAGCAGTTTTACCAACCCGACTAGAGTTGGCGGGGAGCTGTTTTTT. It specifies CASSFTNPTRVGGELFF.

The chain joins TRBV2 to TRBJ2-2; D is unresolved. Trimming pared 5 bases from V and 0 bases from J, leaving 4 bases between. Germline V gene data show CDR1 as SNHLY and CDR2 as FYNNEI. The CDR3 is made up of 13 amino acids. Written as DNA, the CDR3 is TGTGCCAGCAGTAACGCGAACACCGGGGAGCTGTTTTTT. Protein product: CASSNANTGELFF.

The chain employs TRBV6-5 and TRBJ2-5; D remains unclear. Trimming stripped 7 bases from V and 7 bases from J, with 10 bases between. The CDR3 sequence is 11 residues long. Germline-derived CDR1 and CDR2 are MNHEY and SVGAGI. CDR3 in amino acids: CASTSGGTQYF. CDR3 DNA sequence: TGTGCCAGCACCTCGGGCGGGACCCAGTACTTC.

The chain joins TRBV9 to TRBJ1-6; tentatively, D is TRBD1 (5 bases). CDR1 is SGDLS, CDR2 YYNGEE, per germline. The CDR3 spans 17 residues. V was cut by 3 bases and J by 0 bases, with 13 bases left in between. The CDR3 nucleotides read TGTGCCAGCAGCGGACAGTTCCCTAACTCCTATAATTCACCCCTCCACTTT. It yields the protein CASSGQFPNSYNSPLHF. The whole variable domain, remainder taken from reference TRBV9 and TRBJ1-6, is DSGVTQTPKHLITATGQRVTLRCSPRSGDLSVYWYQQSLDQGLQFLIQYYNGEERAKGNILERFSAQQFPDLHSELNLSSLELGDSALYFCASSGQFPNSYNSPLHFGNGTRLTVT.

The CDR3 sequence: CASSLGTYNEQFF. The CDR3, as DNA: TGTGCCAGCAGCTTGGGTACCTACAATGAGCAGTTCTTC. V gene TRBV5-5 combines with J gene TRBJ2-1; D remains ambiguous. Germline assignment: CDR1 SGHKS and CDR2 YYEKEE (reference sequence). Trimming removed 0 bases from V and 2 bases from J, with 3 bases in between. The CDR3 spans 13 residues.

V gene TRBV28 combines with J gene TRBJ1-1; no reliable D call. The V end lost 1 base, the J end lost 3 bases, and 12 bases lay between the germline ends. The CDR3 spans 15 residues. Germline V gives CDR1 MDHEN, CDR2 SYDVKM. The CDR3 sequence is CASSLLGYRDTEAFF. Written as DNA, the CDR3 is TGTGCCAGCAGTTTATTGGGTTACCGAGACACTGAAGCTTTCTTT.

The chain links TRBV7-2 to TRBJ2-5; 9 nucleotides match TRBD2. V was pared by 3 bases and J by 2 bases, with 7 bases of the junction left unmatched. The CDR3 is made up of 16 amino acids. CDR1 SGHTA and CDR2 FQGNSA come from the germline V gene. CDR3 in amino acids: CASSLHRLAGQETQYF. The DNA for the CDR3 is TGTGCCAGCAGCTTGCATAGGCTAGCGGGACAAGAGACCCAGTACTTC.

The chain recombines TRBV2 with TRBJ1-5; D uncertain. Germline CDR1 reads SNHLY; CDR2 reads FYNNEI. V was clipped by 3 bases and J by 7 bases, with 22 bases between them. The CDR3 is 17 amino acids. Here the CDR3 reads CASSDPHRPPGSQPQHF. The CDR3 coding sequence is TGTGCCAGCAGTGATCCCCACCGACCCCCTGGGTCGCAGCCCCAGCATTTT.

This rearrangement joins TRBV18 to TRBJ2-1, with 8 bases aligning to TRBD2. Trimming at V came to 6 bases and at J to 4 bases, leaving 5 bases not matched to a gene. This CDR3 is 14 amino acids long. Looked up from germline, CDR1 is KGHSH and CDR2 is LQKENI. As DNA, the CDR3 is TGTGCCAGCTCTCGCGGGGGGAAGTACAATGAGCAGTTCTTC. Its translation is CASSRGGKYNEQFF.